Below, 10 T cell receptor beta chains from the same sample are listed, as sequenced in a study of T cell responses to AZD1222 COVID-19 vaccine. The method was immunoSEQ multiplex PCR; TCRdb's version includes in-frame clones alone and lacks a portion of them. The table includes about 140,000 clones, more than 85% detected once. The specimen was peripheral blood, collected on day 0 of AZD1222 vaccination. All receptors derive from an adult in good health.

This rearrangement joins TRBV3-1 (or the pseudogene TRBV3-2) to TRBJ2-2, with a weak D call TRBD1 (5 bases). There are 14 residues in the CDR3. Trimming pared 0 bases from V and 9 bases from J, leaving 11 bases between. The germline V gene encodes CDR1 LGHDT and CDR2 YNNKEL (reference sequence). The CDR3 region is CASSQEVRGRELFF. The CDR3 DNA reads as TGTGCCAGCAGCCAAGAAGTAAGGGGCCGGGAGCTGTTTTTT.

This clone was found once. The rearrangement links TRBV3-1 (or the pseudogene TRBV3-2) to TRBJ2-7; no clear D. The CDR3 contains 12 residues. V gave up 2 bases and J gave up 5 bases, with 7 bases separating them. The germline V gene encodes CDR1 LGHDT and CDR2 YNNKEL (reference sequence). The CDR3 reads CASSQFSHEQYF. CDR3 coding DNA: TGTGCCAGCAGCCAATTTTCCCACGAGCAGTACTTC.

The chain links TRBV18 to TRBJ1-5; 7 bases match TRBD1. Germline CDR1 reads KGHSH; CDR2 reads LQKENI. V gave up 6 bases and J gave up 4 bases; unmatched junction bases: 6. The CDR3 has 14 residues. The CDR3 sequence is CASSVGTANQPQHF. In DNA form, the CDR3 reads TGTGCCAGCTCGGTTGGGACAGCAAATCAGCCCCAGCATTTT.

The J gene is TRBJ1-1, the V gene TRBV19, with D hard to call. In germline, CDR1 is LNHDA, CDR2 SQIVND (reference sequence). Trimming took off 6 bases at V and 0 bases at J, with 8 bases between the two ends. This CDR3 has 13 amino acids. This CDR3 is CASSLTVNTEAFF. The CDR3 DNA follows: TGTGCCAGTAGCTTAACAGTGAACACTGAAGCTTTCTTT.

The chain has TRBV7-9 and TRBJ2-5, with a weak D call TRBD2 (6 bases). Deletions cut 5 bases from V and 5 bases from J, with 21 bases between. The CDR3 has 16 residues. In germline, CDR1 is SEHNR, CDR2 FQNEAQ (reference sequence). CDR3 bases: TGTGCCAGCAGCCCTTCGAGCGGGTTGCCCGGGGAGACCCAGTACTTC. This encodes CASSPSSGLPGETQYF.

V gene TRBV6-5 combines with J gene TRBJ1-1; a possible D gene is TRBD1 (6 bases). Germline V gene lookup returns CDR1 MNHEY and CDR2 SVGAGI. The CDR3 contains 13 residues. V shed 0 bases and J shed 8 bases, with 10 bases lying between them. The CDR3 loop is CASSYSGQGEAFF. For the CDR3, the DNA is TGTGCCAGCAGTTACTCAGGGCAGGGGGAAGCTTTCTTT.

The V and J genes are TRBV24-1 and TRBJ2-1; D call uncertain. CDR1 KGHDR and CDR2 SFDVKD come from the germline V gene. The CDR3 covers 13 residues. V lost 0 bases to trimming and J lost 9 bases, with 8 bases between them. The CDR3 bases are TGTGCCACCAGTGATTTGGGGTTTGGTGAGCAGTTCTTC. Its translation is CATSDLGFGEQFF.

The V gene is TRBV27, the J gene TRBJ2-7, with a weak D call TRBD2 (6 bases). This CDR3 contains 15 residues. The V gene lost 6 bases and the J gene lost 0 bases, with 15 bases spanning the gap. From germline, CDR1 is MNHEY and CDR2 SMNVEV (reference sequence). The CDR3 DNA reads TGTGCCAGCAGAACGACTAGATTAGGCTCCTACGAGCAGTACTTC. Protein product: CASRTTRLGSYEQYF.

The chain couples TRBV19 to TRBJ1-3, with D tentatively TRBD1 (5 bases). The CDR3 has 15 residues. Trimming removed 7 bases at V and 3 bases at J, with 16 bases between. Germline loops: CDR1 LNHDA, CDR2 SQIVND (reference sequence). In DNA form, the CDR3 reads TGTGCCAGTACCCGAATGGCGGGGGGTGGAAACACCATATATTTT. This gives the protein CASTRMAGGGNTIYF.

This clone was observed a few times. V and J are TRBV6-5 and TRBJ2-2; D gene uncertain. Germline CDR1 and CDR2: MNHEY and SVGAGI. The CDR3 totals 10 residues. V was shortened by 6 bases and J by 16 bases, with 12 bases between the two germline ends. The CDR3 DNA follows: TGTGCCAGCAGGTCCACTACAACGTTTTTT. Translation: CASRSTTTFF.